Listed below are T cell receptor beta chains from one sample, sequenced in a study of blood T cell repertoires in COVID-19. Method: immunoSEQ multiplex PCR; TCRdb's copy keeps in-frame clones and lacks some. This sample has some 140,000 clones, with 87% found just once. Material for sequencing was peripheral blood. The receptors derive from a man aged 45-60 years with active COVID-19. Each CDR3 is given with its conserved first and last residue. A D gene is named only where the DNA matches it firmly. Size tells how often a clone was seen (once, few, many) or the class of an expanded clone, and some rows leave it out.

D gene | clone size | J gene | V gene | CDR3 protein | CDR3 DNA
- | once | TRBJ2-3 | TRBV11-1 | CASSLMADTQYF | TGTGCCAGCAGCCTAATGGCAGATACGCAGTATTTT
- | - | TRBJ2-2 | TRBV11-2 | CASRSGQGFGGELFF | TGTGCCAGCCGTTCGGGGCAGGGGTTCGGCGGGGAGCTGTTTTTT
- | - | TRBJ1-2 | TRBV6-5 | CASSSISDGYTF | TGTGCCAGCAGTTCCATTAGTGATGGCTACACCTTC
TRBD2 | - | TRBJ2-5 | TRBV6-6 | CASRYGGNQETQYF | TGTGCCAGTCGATACGGGGGGAACCAAGAGACCCAGTACTTC
- | - | TRBJ1-5 | TRBV6-6 | CASSYIYQPQHF | TGTGCCAGCAGTTACATCTATCAGCCCCAGCATTTT
TRBD1 | - | TRBJ2-7 | TRBV29-1 | CSGGTGGREQYF | TGCAGCGGCGGGACAGGGGGCCGCGAGCAGTACTTC
- | - | TRBJ1-6 | TRBV19 | CASRLSSSPLHF | TGTGCCAGTAGATTAAGCTCTTCACCCCTCCACTTT
- | - | TRBJ1-1 | TRBV30 | CAWSVSGAEAFF | TGTGCCTGGAGTGTCTCAGGCGCTGAAGCTTTCTTT
TRBD1 | - | TRBJ1-5 | TRBV3-1/TRBV3-2 | CASSKNRGGANQPQHF | TGTGCCAGCAGCAAGAACAGGGGGGGGGCGAATCAGCCCCAGCATTTT
TRBD1 | once | TRBJ1-6 | TRBV19 | CASSRGQGQGSPLHF | TGTGCCAGTAGTAGGGGACAGGGGCAGGGATCACCCCTCCACTTT
- | - | TRBJ1-1 | TRBV28 | CASSSAPGGVPNTEAFF | TGTGCCAGCAGTTCCGCCCCAGGCGGGGTTCCTAACACTGAAGCTTTCTTT
TRBD1 | once | TRBJ2-4 | TRBV7-2 | CASSFRDRGNIQYF | TGTGCCAGCAGCTTCCGGGACAGAGGGAACATTCAGTACTTC
- | once | TRBJ2-3 | TRBV7-2 | CASRRGSTDTQYF | TGTGCCAGCAGGAGAGGGAGCACAGATACGCAGTATTTT
- | - | TRBJ2-1 | TRBV7-2 | CASRWAGDNEQFF | TGTGCCAGCAGGTGGGCAGGGGACAATGAGCAGTTCTTC
TRBD2 | - | TRBJ2-2 | TRBV3-1/TRBV3-2 | CASSSIAGGRNTGELFF | TGTGCCAGCAGCTCTATAGCGGGGGGACGAAACACCGGGGAGCTGTTTTTT
TRBD2 | many | TRBJ2-5 | TRBV7-2 | CASSFVAGGWETQYF | TGTGCCAGCAGCTTCGTAGCGGGGGGGTGGGAGACCCAGTACTTC
TRBD1 | - | TRBJ1-4 | TRBV6-1 | CASSEPLTGGITFGNEKLFF | TGTGCCAGCAGTGAGCCGCTTACAGGGGGGATAACGTTTGGTAATGAAAAACTGTTTTTT
TRBD1 | - | TRBJ2-7 | TRBV7-2 | CASSPRTGGTYEQYF | TGTGCCAGCAGCCCCAGGACAGGTGGGACCTACGAGCAGTACTTC
- | - | TRBJ1-1 | TRBV12-3/TRBV12-4 | CASGSGEPEAFF | TGTGCCAGCGGATCAGGGGAGCCTGAAGCTTTCTTT
TRBD2 | - | TRBJ2-2 | TRBV5-4 | CASSPGSGGKGELFF | TGTGCCAGCAGCCCCGGTAGCGGGGGAAAAGGGGAGCTGTTTTTT
TRBD2 | - | TRBJ2-5 | TRBV7-2 | CASSLGTSGGARETQYF | TGTGCCAGCAGCTTAGGAACTAGCGGGGGAGCAAGGGAGACCCAGTACTTC
TRBD1 | - | TRBJ1-3 | TRBV27 | CASSLNRGRGNTIYF | TGTGCCAGCAGTTTAAACAGGGGGCGTGGAAACACCATATATTTT
- | - | TRBJ2-5 | TRBV5-1 | CASSLTGTPRETQYF | TGCGCCAGCAGCTTGACGGGGACTCCTCGGGAGACCCAGTACTTC
- | - | TRBJ1-6 | TRBV6-1 | CASSERNSPLHF | TGTGCCAGCAGTGAACGTAATTCACCCCTCCACTTT